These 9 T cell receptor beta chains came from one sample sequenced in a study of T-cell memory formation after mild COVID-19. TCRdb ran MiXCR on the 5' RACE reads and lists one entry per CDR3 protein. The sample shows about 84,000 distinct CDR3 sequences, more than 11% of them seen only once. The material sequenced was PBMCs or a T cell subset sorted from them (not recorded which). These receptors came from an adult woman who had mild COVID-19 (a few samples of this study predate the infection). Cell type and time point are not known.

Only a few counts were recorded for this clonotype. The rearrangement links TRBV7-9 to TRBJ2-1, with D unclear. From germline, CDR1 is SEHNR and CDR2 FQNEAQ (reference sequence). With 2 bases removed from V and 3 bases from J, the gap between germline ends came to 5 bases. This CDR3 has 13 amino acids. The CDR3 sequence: CASSLLGYNEQFF. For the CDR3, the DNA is TGTGCCAGCAGCTTACTCGGCTACAATGAGCAGTTCTTC.

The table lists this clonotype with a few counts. The CDR3 DNA reads as TGCAGTGCCCGCGACCGGGGCCTAGGGATGGAGCAGTACTTC. This encodes CSARDRGLGMEQYF. J is TRBJ2-7 and V is TRBV20-1, with D perhaps TRBD1 or TRBD2 (5 bases each). The CDR3 contains 14 residues. Trimming shortened V by 6 bases and J by 7 bases, and 22 bases separated the two germline ends. Germline lookup yields CDR1 DFQATT and CDR2 SNEGSKA (reference sequence).

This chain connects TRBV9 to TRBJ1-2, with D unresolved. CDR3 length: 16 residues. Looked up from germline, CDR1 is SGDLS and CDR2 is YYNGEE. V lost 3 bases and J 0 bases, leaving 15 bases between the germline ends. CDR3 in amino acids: CASSADRTVANYGYTF. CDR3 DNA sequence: TGTGCCAGCAGCGCCGACCGGACGGTAGCTAACTATGGCTACACCTTC.

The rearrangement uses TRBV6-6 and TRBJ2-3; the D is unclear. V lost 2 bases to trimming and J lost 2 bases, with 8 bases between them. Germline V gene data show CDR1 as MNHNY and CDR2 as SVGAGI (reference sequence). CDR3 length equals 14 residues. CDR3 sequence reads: CASSYSAVTDTQYF. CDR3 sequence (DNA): TGTGCCAGCAGTTACAGCGCAGTCACAGATACGCAGTATTTT.

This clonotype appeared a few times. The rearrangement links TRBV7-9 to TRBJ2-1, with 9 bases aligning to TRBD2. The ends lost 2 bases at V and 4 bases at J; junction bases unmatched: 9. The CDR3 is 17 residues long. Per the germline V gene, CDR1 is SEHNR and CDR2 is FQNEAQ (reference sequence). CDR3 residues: CASSLRSGGTLYNEQFF. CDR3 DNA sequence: TGTGCCAGCAGCTTACGGAGCGGGGGGACGTTATACAATGAGCAGTTCTTC.

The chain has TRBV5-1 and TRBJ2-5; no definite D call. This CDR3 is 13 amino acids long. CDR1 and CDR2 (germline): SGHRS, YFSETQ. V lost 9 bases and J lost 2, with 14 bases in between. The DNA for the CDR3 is TGCGCCACCAACGACGAAATGCAAGAGACCCAGTACTTC. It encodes CATNDEMQETQYF.

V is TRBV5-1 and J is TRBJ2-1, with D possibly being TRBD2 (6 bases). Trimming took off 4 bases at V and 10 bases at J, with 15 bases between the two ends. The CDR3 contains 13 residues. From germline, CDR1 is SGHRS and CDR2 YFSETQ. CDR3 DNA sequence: TGCGCCAGCAGCAGGGGAGGTTCTGGAGAGCAGTTCTTC. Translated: CASSRGGSGEQFF.

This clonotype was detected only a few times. Here the CDR3 DNA reads TGTGCCAGCAGCTTTTCTCAGCTTTCTGGGGCCAACGTCCTGACTTTC. Amino acid sequence: CASSFSQLSGANVLTF. The gene calls are TRBV5-4 and TRBJ2-6; D gene unclear. CDR1 and CDR2 (germline): SGHNT, YYREEE (reference sequence). The CDR3 covers 16 residues. The V end was cut by 2 bases, the J end by 1 base, with 10 bases between. The full variable domain, completed using reference TRBV5-4 and TRBJ2-6, is ETGVTQSPTHLIKTRGQQVTLRCSSQSGHNTVSWYQQALGQGPQFIFQYYREEENGRGNFPPRFSGLQFPNYSSELNVNALELDDSALYLCASSFSQLSGANVLTFGAGSRLTVL.

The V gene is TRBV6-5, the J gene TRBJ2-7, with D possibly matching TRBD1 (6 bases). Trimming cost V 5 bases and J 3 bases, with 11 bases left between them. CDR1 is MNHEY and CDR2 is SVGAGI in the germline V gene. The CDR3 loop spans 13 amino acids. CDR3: CASSDTGNYEQYF. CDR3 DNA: TGTGCCAGCAGTGACACAGGGAACTACGAGCAGTACTTC.